The sequence of this T cell receptor (beta chain) was determined in a study of blood T cell repertoires in COVID-19. Turning to the study itself: T cells, B-cell-depleted T cells, or PBMCs supplied cDNA or gDNA.

The authors' processing: Amplification of reference gene primers provided the estimated nucleated cell counts. Generated by immunoSEQ multiplex PCR, the TCRdb table keeps only in-frame clones and is missing some. From that table come the V and J calls and clone size; the DNA was used to work out D and trimming. Here the sample spans under 450,000 clones, more than 75% being singletons. From germline, CDR1 is SQVTM and CDR2 ANQGSEA. The CDR3 consists of 13 residues. With 7 bases clipped from V and 5 bases from J, the junction kept 8 bases outside the gene matches. Individuals drawn from under 30 US areas were roughly 18 to 95 years old.

The chain employs TRBV29-1 and TRBJ1-1; 9 bases match TRBD1. This receptor was identified in a woman aged 30 to 39 who had recovered from COVID-19. Sequenced material: PBMCs or T cells enriched from blood (not recorded which). This CDR3 reads CSARTGEGTEAFF. The CDR3 nucleotides read TGCAGCGCGCGGACAGGGGAAGGAACTGAAGCTTTCTTT.